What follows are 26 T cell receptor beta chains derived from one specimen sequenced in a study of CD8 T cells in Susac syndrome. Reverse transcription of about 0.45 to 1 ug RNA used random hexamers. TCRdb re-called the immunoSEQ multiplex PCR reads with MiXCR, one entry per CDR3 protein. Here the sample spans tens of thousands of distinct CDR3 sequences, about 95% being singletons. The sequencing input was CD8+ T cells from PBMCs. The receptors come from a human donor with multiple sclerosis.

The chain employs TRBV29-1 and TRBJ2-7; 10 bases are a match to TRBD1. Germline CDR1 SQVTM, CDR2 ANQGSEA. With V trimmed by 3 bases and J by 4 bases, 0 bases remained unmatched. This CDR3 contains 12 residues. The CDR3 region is CSVEGQGYEQYF. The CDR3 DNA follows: TGCAGCGTTGAGGGACAGGGGTACGAGCAGTACTTC.

The chain's CDR3 is CASSTGQSMGANVLTF. The CDR3 nucleotides are TGTGCCAGCAGCACCGGACAGTCCATGGGGGCCAACGTCCTGACTTTC. The rearrangement uses TRBV11-2 and TRBJ2-6; TRBD1 might be the D (6 bases). Between the trimmed V and J ends, which lost 5 bases and 4 bases, there was a span of 15 bases. In germline, CDR1 is SGHAT, CDR2 FQNNGV. The CDR3 sequence is 16 residues long.

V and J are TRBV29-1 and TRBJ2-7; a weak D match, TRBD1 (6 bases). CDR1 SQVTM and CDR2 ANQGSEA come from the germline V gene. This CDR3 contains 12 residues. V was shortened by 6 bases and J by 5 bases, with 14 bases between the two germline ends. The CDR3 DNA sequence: TGCAGCGTAGGACAGAAGTACCACGAGCAGTACTTC. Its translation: CSVGQKYHEQYF.

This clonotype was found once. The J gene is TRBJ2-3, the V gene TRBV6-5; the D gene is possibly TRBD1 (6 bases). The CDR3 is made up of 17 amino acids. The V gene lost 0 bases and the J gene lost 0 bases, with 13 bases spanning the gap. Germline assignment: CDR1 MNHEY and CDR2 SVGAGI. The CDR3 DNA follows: TGTGCCAGCAGTTACTCCCAGACAGGAACTAGCACAGATACGCAGTATTTT. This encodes CASSYSQTGTSTDTQYF.

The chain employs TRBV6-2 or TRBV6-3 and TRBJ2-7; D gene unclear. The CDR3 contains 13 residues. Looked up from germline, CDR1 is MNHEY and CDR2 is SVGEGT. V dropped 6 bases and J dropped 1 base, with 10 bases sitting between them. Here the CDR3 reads CASRDWLSYEQYF. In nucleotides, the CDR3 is TGTGCCAGCAGAGACTGGCTTTCCTACGAGCAGTACTTC.

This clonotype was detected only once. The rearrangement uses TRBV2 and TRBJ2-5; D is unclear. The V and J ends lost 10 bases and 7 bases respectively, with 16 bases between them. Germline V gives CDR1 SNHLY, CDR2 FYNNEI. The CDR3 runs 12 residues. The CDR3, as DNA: TGTGCCACCACGGAAGGGTCGGGGACCCAGTACTTC. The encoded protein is CATTEGSGTQYF.

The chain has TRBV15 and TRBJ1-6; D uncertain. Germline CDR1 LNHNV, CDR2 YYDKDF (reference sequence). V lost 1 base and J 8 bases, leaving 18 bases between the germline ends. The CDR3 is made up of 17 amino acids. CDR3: CATSRVYKVNEDSPLHF. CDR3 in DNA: TGTGCCACCAGCAGAGTTTACAAGGTGAATGAGGATTCACCCCTCCACTTT. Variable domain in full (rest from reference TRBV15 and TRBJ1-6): DAMVIQNPRYQVTQFGKPVTLSCSQTLNHNVMYWYQQKSSQAPKLLFHYYDKDFNNEADTPDNFQSRRPNTSFCFLDIRSPGLGDTAMYLCATSRVYKVNEDSPLHFGNGTRLTVT.

The DNA for the CDR3 is TGTGCCAGCAGCATTGGACAGGGTTCTGGCTACGAGCAGTACTTC. Translating gives CASSIGQGSGYEQYF. The chain carries TRBV7-9 and TRBJ2-7, with 8 nucleotides matching TRBD1. J lost 3 bases, V lost 5 bases, and 9 bases had no gene match. The CDR3 spans 15 residues. Germline loops: CDR1 SEHNR, CDR2 FQNEAQ (reference sequence).

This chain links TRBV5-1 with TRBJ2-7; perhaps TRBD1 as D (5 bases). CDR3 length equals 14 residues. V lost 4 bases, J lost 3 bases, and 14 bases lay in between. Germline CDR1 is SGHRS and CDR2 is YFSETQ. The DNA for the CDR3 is TGCGCCAGCAGCCTCTTGCAGGGCGGCTACGAGCAGTACTTC. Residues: CASSLLQGGYEQYF.

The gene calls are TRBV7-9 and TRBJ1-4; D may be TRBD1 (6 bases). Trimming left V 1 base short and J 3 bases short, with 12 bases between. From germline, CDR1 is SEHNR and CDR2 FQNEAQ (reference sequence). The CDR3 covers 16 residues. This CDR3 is CASSLVGGGPNEKLFF. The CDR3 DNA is TGTGCCAGCAGCTTAGTAGGGGGAGGACCTAATGAAAAACTGTTTTTT.

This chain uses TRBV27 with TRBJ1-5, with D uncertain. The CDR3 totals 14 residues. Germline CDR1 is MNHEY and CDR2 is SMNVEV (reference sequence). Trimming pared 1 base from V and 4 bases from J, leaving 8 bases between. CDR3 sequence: CASSLLPGNQPQHF. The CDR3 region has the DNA TGTGCCAGCAGTTTATTACCGGGGAATCAGCCCCAGCATTTT.

Here the CDR3 reads CASSPNKGLYNEQFF. The CDR3 DNA follows: TGTGCCAGCTCACCAAATAAAGGCCTCTACAATGAGCAGTTCTTC. This chain uses TRBV18 with TRBJ2-1; D not resolved. Trimming shortened V by 2 bases and J by 3 bases, and 11 bases separated the two germline ends. The CDR3 has 15 residues. Germline loops: CDR1 KGHSH, CDR2 LQKENI.

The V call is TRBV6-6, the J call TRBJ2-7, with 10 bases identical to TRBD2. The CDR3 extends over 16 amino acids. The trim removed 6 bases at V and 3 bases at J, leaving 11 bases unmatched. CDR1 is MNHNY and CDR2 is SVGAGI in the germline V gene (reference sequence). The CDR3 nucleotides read TGTGCCAGCAGCCTCTTCCGACTAGCGGGCTTCTACGAGCAGTACTTC. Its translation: CASSLFRLAGFYEQYF.

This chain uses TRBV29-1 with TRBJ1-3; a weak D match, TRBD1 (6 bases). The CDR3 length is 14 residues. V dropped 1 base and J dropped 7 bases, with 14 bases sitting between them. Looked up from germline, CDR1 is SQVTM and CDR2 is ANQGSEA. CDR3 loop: CSVEGAGASNTIYF. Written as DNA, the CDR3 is TGCAGCGTTGAAGGGGCAGGGGCATCGAACACCATATATTTT.

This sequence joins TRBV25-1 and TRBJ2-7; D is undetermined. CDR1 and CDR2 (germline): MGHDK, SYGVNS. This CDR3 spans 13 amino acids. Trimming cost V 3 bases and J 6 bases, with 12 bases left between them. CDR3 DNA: TGTGCCAGCAGTGAGGGGTCAAACCTCGAGCAGTACTTC. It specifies CASSEGSNLEQYF.

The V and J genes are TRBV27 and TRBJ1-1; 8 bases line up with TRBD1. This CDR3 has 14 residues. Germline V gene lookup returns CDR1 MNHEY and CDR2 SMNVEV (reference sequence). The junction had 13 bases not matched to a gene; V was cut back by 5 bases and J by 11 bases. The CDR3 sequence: CASSPTGQEFAAFF. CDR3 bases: TGTGCCAGCAGTCCAACGGGACAGGAGTTTGCGGCTTTCTTT.

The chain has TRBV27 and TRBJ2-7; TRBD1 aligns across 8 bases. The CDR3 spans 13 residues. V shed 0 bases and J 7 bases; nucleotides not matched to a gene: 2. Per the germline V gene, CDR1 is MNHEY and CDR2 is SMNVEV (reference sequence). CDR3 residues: CASSLSRTGEQYF. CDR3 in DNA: TGTGCCAGCAGTTTATCGCGGACAGGGGAGCAGTACTTC.

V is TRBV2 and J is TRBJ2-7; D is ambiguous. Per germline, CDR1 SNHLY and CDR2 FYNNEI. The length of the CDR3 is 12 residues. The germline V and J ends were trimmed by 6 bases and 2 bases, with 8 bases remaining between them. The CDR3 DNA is TGTGCCAGCAGGGACGCCACCTACGAGCAGTACTTC. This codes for CASRDATYEQYF.

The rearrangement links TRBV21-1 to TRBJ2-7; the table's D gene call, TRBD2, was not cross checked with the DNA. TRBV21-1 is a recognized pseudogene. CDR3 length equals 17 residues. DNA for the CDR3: TGTGCCAGCAGCAAATGGCCGGGAGGGCCCCCGAATGGCGAGCAGTACTTC. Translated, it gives CASSKWPGGPPNGEQYF.

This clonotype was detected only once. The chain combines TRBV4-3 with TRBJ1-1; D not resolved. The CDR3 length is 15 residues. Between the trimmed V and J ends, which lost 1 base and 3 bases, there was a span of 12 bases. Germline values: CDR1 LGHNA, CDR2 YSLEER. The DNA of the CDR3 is TGCGCCAGCAGCCAAGGTCTTGTGGAAGACACTGAAGCTTTCTTT. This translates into CASSQGLVEDTEAFF.

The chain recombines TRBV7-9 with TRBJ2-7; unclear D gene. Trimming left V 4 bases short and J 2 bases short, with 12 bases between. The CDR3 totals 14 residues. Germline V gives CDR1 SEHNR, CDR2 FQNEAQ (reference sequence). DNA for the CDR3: TGTGCCAGCAGCTCCCCCGGGTCCCCCTACGAGCAGTACTTC. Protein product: CASSSPGSPYEQYF. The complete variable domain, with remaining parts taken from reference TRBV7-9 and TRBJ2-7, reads DTGVSQNPRHKITKRGQNVTFRCDPISEHNRLYWYRQTLGQGPEFLTYFQNEAQLEKSRLLSDRFSAERPKGSFSTLEIQRTEQGDSAMYLCASSSPGSPYEQYFGPGTRLTVT.

The CDR3: CSVETGAGAYEQYF. In DNA form, the CDR3 reads TGCAGCGTTGAAACAGGGGCTGGGGCCTACGAGCAGTACTTC. The chain is built from TRBV29-1 and TRBJ2-7; TRBD1 matches 7 bases. Germline V lookup: CDR1 SQVTM, CDR2 ANQGSEA. The CDR3 has 14 residues. Trimming removed 2 bases from V and 2 bases from J; junction bases left unmatched: 6.

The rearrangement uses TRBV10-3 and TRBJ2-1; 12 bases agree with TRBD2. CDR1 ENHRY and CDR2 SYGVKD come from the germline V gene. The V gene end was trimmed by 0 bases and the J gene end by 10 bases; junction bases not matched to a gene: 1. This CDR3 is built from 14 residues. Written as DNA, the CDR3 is TGTGCCATCAGTGAGTCGGGGACTAGCGGGGAGCAGTTCTTC. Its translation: CAISESGTSGEQFF.

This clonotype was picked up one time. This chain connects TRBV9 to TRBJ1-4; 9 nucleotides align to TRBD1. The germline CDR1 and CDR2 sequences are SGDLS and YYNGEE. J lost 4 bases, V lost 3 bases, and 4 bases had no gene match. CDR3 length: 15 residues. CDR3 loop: CASSEGTGINEKLFF. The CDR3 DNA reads TGTGCCAGCAGCGAGGGGACAGGGATTAATGAAAAACTGTTTTTT. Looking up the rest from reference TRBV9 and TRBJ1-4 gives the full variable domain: DSGVTQTPKHLITATGQRVTLRCSPRSGDLSVYWYQQSLDQGLQFLIQYYNGEERAKGNILERFSAQQFPDLHSELNLSSLELGDSALYFCASSEGTGINEKLFFGSGTQLSVL.

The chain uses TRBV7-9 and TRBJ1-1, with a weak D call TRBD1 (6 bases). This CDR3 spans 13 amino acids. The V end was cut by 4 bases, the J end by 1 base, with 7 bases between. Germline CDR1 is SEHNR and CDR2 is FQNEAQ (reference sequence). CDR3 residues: CASSSGANTEAFF. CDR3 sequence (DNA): TGTGCCAGCAGCTCAGGGGCGAACACTGAAGCTTTCTTT.

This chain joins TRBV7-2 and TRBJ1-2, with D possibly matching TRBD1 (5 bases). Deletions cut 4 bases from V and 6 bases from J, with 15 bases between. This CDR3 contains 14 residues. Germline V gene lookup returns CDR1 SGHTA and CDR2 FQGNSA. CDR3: CASSSQVGQNGYTF. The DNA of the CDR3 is TGTGCCAGCAGCTCCCAGGTGGGGCAAAATGGCTACACCTTC.